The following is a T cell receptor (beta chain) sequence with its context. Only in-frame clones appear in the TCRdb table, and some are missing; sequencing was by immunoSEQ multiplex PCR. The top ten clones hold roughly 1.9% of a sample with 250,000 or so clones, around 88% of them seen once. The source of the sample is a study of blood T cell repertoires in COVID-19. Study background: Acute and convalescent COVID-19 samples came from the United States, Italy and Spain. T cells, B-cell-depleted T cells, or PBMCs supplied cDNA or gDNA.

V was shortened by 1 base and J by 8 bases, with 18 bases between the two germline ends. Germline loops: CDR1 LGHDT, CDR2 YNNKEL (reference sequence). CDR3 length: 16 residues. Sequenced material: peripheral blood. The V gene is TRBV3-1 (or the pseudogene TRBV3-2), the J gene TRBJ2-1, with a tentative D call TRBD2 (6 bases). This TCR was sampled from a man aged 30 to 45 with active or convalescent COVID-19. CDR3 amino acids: CASSQVYGGGGDEQFF. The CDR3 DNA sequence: TGTGCCAGCAGCCAAGTTTATGGGGGTGGAGGGGATGAGCAGTTCTTC.